Shown below are 29 T cell receptor beta chains from a single sample sequenced in a study of CD8 T cells in ankylosing spondylitis. TCRdb re-called the 5' RACE reads through MiXCR, storing one row per CDR3 protein. The table shows more than 60,000 distinct CDR3 sequences, with roughly 5.3% occurring only once. The sequencing sample was made of blood, either unsorted or a sorted T cell fraction (not recorded which). Source of these receptors: a male donor with ankylosing spondylitis or in good health (not recorded which).

This clonotype was picked up many times. V and J are TRBV29-1 and TRBJ2-5; 7 bases line up with TRBD1. Per the germline V gene, CDR1 is SQVTM and CDR2 is ANQGSEA. Germline trimming cut 4 bases from V and 2 bases from J; bases unmatched to any gene: 7. The CDR3 length is 14 residues. The CDR3 DNA reads TGCAGCGTTGGGACAGGATTCTATCAAGAGACCCAGTACTTC. Amino acid sequence: CSVGTGFYQETQYF.

This clonotype was recorded at least ten times. The chain has TRBV18 and TRBJ1-1; no reliable D call. The CDR3 extends over 15 amino acids. Trimming took off 2 bases at V and 5 bases at J, with 15 bases between the two ends. Germline V CDR1 and CDR2: KGHSH, LQKENI. CDR3 sequence (DNA): TGTGCCAGCTCACCAAGACAAGAGTGGTGGACTGAAGCTTTCTTT. Translating gives CASSPRQEWWTEAFF.

This clonotype has at least ten counts. V and J are TRBV29-1 and TRBJ1-2, with D unresolved. The germline CDR1 and CDR2 sequences are SQVTM and ANQGSEA. This CDR3 contains 11 residues. Between the trimmed V and J ends, which lost 5 bases and 3 bases, there was a span of 7 bases. This chain's CDR3 is CSVRVYYGYTF. The CDR3 DNA reads as TGCAGCGTTCGGGTTTACTATGGCTACACCTTC.

This clonotype was counted many times. The chain couples TRBV5-6 to TRBJ2-3; 14 nucleotides agree with TRBD2. V lost 4 bases to trimming and J lost 5 bases; unmatched junction nucleotides: 3. Looked up from germline, CDR1 is SGHDT and CDR2 is YYEEEE. This CDR3 region has 15 residues. CDR3 residues: CASSLGLAGGDTQYF. The CDR3 DNA follows: TGTGCCAGCAGCCTCGGACTAGCGGGAGGAGATACGCAGTATTTT.

This clonotype came up many times. The rearrangement links TRBV19 to TRBJ1-6, with D uncertain. The CDR3 is 13 residues long. Germline V gene sequence: CDR1 LNHDA, CDR2 SQIVND (reference sequence). V lost 9 bases and J lost 7, with 13 bases in between. CDR3 nucleotide sequence: TGTGCCAGCAACGTCGCGGAGAATTCACCCCTCCACTTT. This translates into CASNVAENSPLHF.

This chain connects TRBV7-2 to TRBJ1-2; D is ambiguous. CDR3 length: 13 residues. The V end lost 2 bases, the J end lost 8 bases, and 12 bases lay between the germline ends. Per the germline V gene, CDR1 is SGHTA and CDR2 is FQGNSA. CDR3 residues: CASSLLGSGGYTF. Written as DNA, the CDR3 is TGTGCCAGCAGCTTATTGGGGAGTGGGGGCTACACCTTC.

This clonotype was recorded at least ten times. This rearrangement joins TRBV5-1 to TRBJ2-7; tentative D call: TRBD2 (5 bases). The CDR3 consists of 14 residues. Germline CDR1 reads SGHRS; CDR2 reads YFSETQ. V lost 1 base and J 3 bases, leaving 11 bases between the germline ends. The CDR3 DNA reads TGCGCCAGCAGCTTGCTCCGGGGAAACTACGAGCAGTACTTC. Its protein product is CASSLLRGNYEQYF. Filled out from reference TRBV5-1 and TRBJ2-7, the complete variable domain reads KAGVTQTPRYLIKTRGQQVTLSCSPISGHRSVSWYQQTPGQGLQFLFEYFSETQRNKGNFPGRFSGRQFSNSRSEMNVSTLELGDSALYLCASSLLRGNYEQYFGPGTRLTVT.

The rearrangement uses TRBV19 and TRBJ1-2; possibly TRBD1 for D (5 bases). The CDR3 length is 15 residues. CDR1 and CDR2 (germline): LNHDA, SQIVND (reference sequence). Between the trimmed V and J ends, which lost 6 bases and 0 bases, there was a span of 14 bases. Written as DNA, the CDR3 is TGTGCCAGTAGAGAGCAGGGTACGGCTAACTATGGCTACACCTTC. It specifies CASREQGTANYGYTF.

There are a few counts of this clonotype. The chain recombines TRBV7-2 with TRBJ1-3; D is unclear. The CDR3 spans 14 residues. V lost 1 base to trimming and J lost 8 bases, with 12 bases between them. Per germline, CDR1 SGHTA and CDR2 FQGNSA. In DNA, the CDR3 is TGTGCCAGCAGCTTAGGGGCAGATGGGGACACCATATATTTT. Protein sequence: CASSLGADGDTIYF. Using reference TRBV7-2 and TRBJ1-3 for the parts outside the CDR3, the full variable domain is GAGVSQSPSNKVTEKGKDVELRCDPISGHTALYWYRQSLGQGLEFLIYFQGNSAPDKSGLPSDRFSAERTGGSVSTLTIQRTQQEDSAVYLCASSLGADGDTIYFGEGSWLTVV.

This clonotype was picked up many times. This sequence joins TRBV15 and TRBJ2-1; D is unresolved. V shed 5 bases and J shed 0 bases, with 11 bases lying between them. The CDR3 covers 15 residues. CDR1 and CDR2 (germline): LNHNV, YYDKDF (reference sequence). CDR3 amino acids: CATSPLGSSYNEQFF. CDR3 sequence (DNA): TGTGCCACCAGCCCACTTGGAAGCTCCTACAATGAGCAGTTCTTC. The full variable domain, rest sourced from reference TRBV15 and TRBJ2-1, is DAMVIQNPRYQVTQFGKPVTLSCSQTLNHNVMYWYQQKSSQAPKLLFHYYDKDFNNEADTPDNFQSRRPNTSFCFLDIRSPGLGDTAMYLCATSPLGSSYNEQFFGPGTRLTVL.

In its sample, this clonotype was seen many times. The rearrangement joins TRBV3-1 to TRBJ1-1, with D perhaps TRBD1 (5 bases). Germline V CDR1 and CDR2: LGHDT, YNNKEL (reference sequence). Trimming pared 2 bases from V and 0 bases from J, leaving 16 bases between. This CDR3 spans 17 amino acids. The CDR3 DNA is TGTGCCAGCAGCCAACCGGGACGGTCCTACATGAACACTGAAGCTTTCTTT. It yields the protein CASSQPGRSYMNTEAFF.

There are many counts of this clonotype. The gene calls are TRBV20-1 and TRBJ1-1; no definite D call. Looked up from germline, CDR1 is DFQATT and CDR2 is SNEGSKA (reference sequence). This CDR3 is built from 14 residues. V dropped 5 bases and J dropped 0 bases, with 13 bases sitting between them. The CDR3 nucleotides are TGCAGTGCTTTCAAAGGTATGATGAACACTGAAGCTTTCTTT. It is translated as CSAFKGMMNTEAFF.

This clonotype was seen repeatedly, ten times or more. The chain has TRBV20-1 and TRBJ1-1; D remains unclear. The V gene lost 6 bases and the J gene lost 4 bases, with 12 bases spanning the gap. The germline CDR1 and CDR2 sequences are DFQATT and SNEGSKA (reference sequence). The CDR3 has 12 residues. The CDR3 sequence is CSAANVGTEAFF. CDR3 sequence (DNA): TGCAGTGCCGCAAATGTTGGCACTGAAGCTTTCTTT.

Many counts were recorded for this clonotype. The rearrangement joins TRBV21-1 to TRBJ2-7. TRBV21-1 is reported as a pseudogene. The CDR3 is 13 residues long. The CDR3 sequence: CASSRQISYEQYF. The CDR3 DNA sequence: TGTGCCAGCAGCAGACAGATCTCCTACGAGCAGTACTTC.

This clonotype appeared many times. V and J are TRBV10-3 and TRBJ2-5; D is undetermined. Germline V CDR1 and CDR2: ENHRY, SYGVKD. The CDR3 has 13 amino acids. V was pared by 6 bases and J by 2 bases, with 10 bases between. DNA for the CDR3: TGTGCCATCAGAGAAAGTCTTCAAGAGACCCAGTACTTC. It encodes CAIRESLQETQYF.

This clonotype was recorded at least ten times. V is TRBV15 and J is TRBJ1-1; D not resolved. The germline V gene encodes CDR1 LNHNV and CDR2 YYDKDF (reference sequence). The CDR3 sequence is 15 residues long. The ends were cut back, 0 bases at V and 0 bases at J, with 8 bases in the middle. The CDR3 DNA reads as TGTGCCACCAGCAGAGAGGGAGCCCTGAACACTGAAGCTTTCTTT. Protein: CATSREGALNTEAFF. Combining the CDR3 with reference TRBV15 and TRBJ1-1 gives the whole variable domain DAMVIQNPRYQVTQFGKPVTLSCSQTLNHNVMYWYQQKSSQAPKLLFHYYDKDFNNEADTPDNFQSRRPNTSFCFLDIRSPGLGDTAMYLCATSREGALNTEAFFGQGTRLTVV.

This clonotype came up many times. This chain uses TRBV20-1 with TRBJ2-7, with 7 bases aligning to TRBD2. V lost 3 bases, J lost 1 base, and 6 bases stayed unmatched. CDR1 is DFQATT, CDR2 SNEGSKA, per germline (reference sequence). The CDR3 is 14 amino acids. The CDR3 sequence: CSASSGGLSYEQYF. The CDR3 nucleotides read TGCAGTGCTAGTTCCGGGGGACTATCCTACGAGCAGTACTTC.

In this sample, this clonotype turned up a few times. V usage is TRBV4-3 and J usage is TRBJ2-3, with 7 bases identical to TRBD2. CDR1 and CDR2 (germline): LGHNA, YSLEER. The CDR3 has 18 residues. V trimming: 0 bases; J trimming: 0 bases; junction bases outside the gene matches: 9. CDR3 loop: CASSQDGASGASTDTQYF. CDR3 sequence (DNA): TGCGCCAGCAGCCAAGATGGGGCTAGCGGCGCTAGCACAGATACGCAGTATTTT.

This clonotype occurred many times. V and J are TRBV9 and TRBJ1-3; maybe TRBD1 (5 bases). V was clipped by 5 bases and J by 0 bases, with 12 bases between them. The CDR3 is 15 residues long. Germline-derived CDR1 and CDR2 are SGDLS and YYNGEE. CDR3 region: CASRPGTDSGNTIYF. Here the CDR3 DNA reads TGTGCCAGCAGACCCGGGACGGACTCTGGAAACACCATATATTTT.

This clonotype was detected ten times or more. The chain is built from TRBV10-3 and TRBJ1-2; the match to TRBD1 covers 7 bases. The CDR3 has 14 residues. Losses at the gene ends were 3 bases for V and 0 bases for J; bases not matched to a gene: 1. Looked up from germline, CDR1 is ENHRY and CDR2 is SYGVKD. The CDR3 DNA follows: TGTGCCATCAGTGACGGGACAGCTAACTATGGCTACACCTTC. Protein sequence: CAISDGTANYGYTF.

In its sample, this clonotype was seen many times. V and J are TRBV20-1 and TRBJ2-1; D not certain. The V gene's germline CDR1 is DFQATT and CDR2 SNEGSKA (reference sequence). This CDR3 spans 15 amino acids. V was pared by 0 bases and J by 0 bases, with 9 bases between. CDR3 sequence reads: CSARDDVSSYNEQFF. The CDR3 nucleotides are TGCAGTGCTAGAGATGACGTAAGCTCCTACAATGAGCAGTTCTTC.

This clonotype was observed many times. The chain joins TRBV11-2 to TRBJ2-7; D gene uncertain. V was pared by 0 bases and J by 6 bases, with 15 bases between. CDR1 and CDR2 (germline): SGHAT, FQNNGV. The CDR3 totals 15 residues. CDR3 DNA sequence: TGTGCCAGCAGCTTAGAGCTGGTGGGGATGGGCGAGCAGTACTTC. This gives the protein CASSLELVGMGEQYF.

This clonotype has at least ten counts. The CDR3 reads CASFYSVGQGAGSPLHF. The CDR3 DNA sequence: TGCGCCAGCTTCTACAGCGTGGGACAGGGGGCGGGTTCACCCCTCCACTTT. V usage is TRBV23-1 and J usage is TRBJ1-6; 12 nucleotides align to TRBD1. TRBV23-1 is noted as an ORF with a role that remains uncertain. The CDR3 is 17 residues long. V lost 8 bases to trimming and J lost 9 bases; unmatched junction nucleotides: 14.

This clonotype was seen many times. V gene TRBV29-1 combines with J gene TRBJ2-1; tentative D call: TRBD2 (6 bases). CDR1 SQVTM and CDR2 ANQGSEA come from the germline V gene. The CDR3 is 15 amino acids. Trimming left V 7 bases short and J 0 bases short, with 16 bases between. In DNA form, the CDR3 reads TGCAGCGCCGCGGGGCAGGCCAGCTCCTACAATGAGCAGTTCTTC. This sequence encodes CSAAGQASSYNEQFF.

This clonotype came up many times. CDR3 sequence (DNA): TGTGCCAGCAGCCCTGGGACAGGGAAAGGAAACACCATATATTTT. This sequence encodes CASSPGTGKGNTIYF. The rearrangement joins TRBV7-2 to TRBJ1-3; 9 bases agree with TRBD1. Germline assignment: CDR1 SGHTA and CDR2 FQGNSA. Trimming removed 5 bases from V and 4 bases from J; junction bases left unmatched: 6. This CDR3 spans 15 amino acids.

With regard to this clonotype: A read error may explain this, as a much larger clone is one base away. The chain is built from TRBV6-6 and TRBJ2-7; D is unclear. The CDR3 spans 12 residues. The germline V gene has CDR1 MNHNY and CDR2 SVGAGI (reference sequence). V lost 7 bases, J lost 5 bases, and 12 bases lay in between. The CDR3 loop reads CASTRADDEQYF. The DNA for the CDR3 is TGTGCCAGCACACGGGCAGATGACGAGCAGTACTTC.

The table lists this clonotype with many counts. The chain carries TRBV7-8 and TRBJ2-2; tentative D call: TRBD2 (5 bases). The CDR3 is made up of 13 amino acids. Per the germline V gene, CDR1 is SGHVS and CDR2 is FQNEAQ. Trimming took 10 bases from V and 3 from J, leaving 12 bases between them. DNA of the CDR3: TGTGCCACCACCGGGGTATACACCGGGGAGCTGTTTTTT. This sequence encodes CATTGVYTGELFF. The whole variable domain, filled in from reference TRBV7-8 and TRBJ2-2, reads GAGVSQSPRYKVAKRGQDVALRCDPISGHVSLFWYQQALGQGPEFLTYFQNEAQLDKSGLPSDRFFAERPEGSVSTLKIQRTQQEDSAVYLCATTGVYTGELFFGEGSRLTVL.

The V and J genes are TRBV24-1 and TRBJ2-5; D might be TRBD2 (6 bases). This CDR3 contains 14 residues. Trimming pared 9 bases from V and 2 bases from J, leaving 15 bases between. CDR1 and CDR2 (germline): KGHDR, SFDVKD. CDR3 sequence (DNA): TGTGCCACCTCCGTCGCGGGGAGGCAAGAGACCCAGTACTTC. Its translation: CATSVAGRQETQYF.

This clonotype has a count of ten or more. The chain recombines TRBV12-3 or TRBV12-4 with TRBJ1-1; D might be TRBD1 (5 bases). The CDR3 length is 16 residues. V shed 4 bases and J shed 3 bases, with 18 bases lying between them. CDR3 coding DNA: TGTGCCAGCAGTTCCGGCCCCAGGGATCAGGACACTGAAGCTTTCTTT. It translates to CASSSGPRDQDTEAFF.